This T cell receptor beta chain was observed in a study of blood T cell repertoires in COVID-19. At the level of the study: The United States, Italy and Spain supplied acute and convalescent COVID-19 samples. T cells, B-cell-depleted T cells, or PBMCs supplied cDNA or gDNA.

The protocol was immunoSEQ multiplex PCR, while the TCRdb copy is restricted to in-frame clones and leaves out a portion. The data hold nearly 15,000 clones, with roughly 90% observed a single time. This clonotype originated in a human donor in a cohort sampled during active COVID-19. Input material: peripheral blood.

CDR3 in amino acids: CASSQDYTNGETQYF. The CDR3 DNA sequence: TGTGCCAGCAGCCAAGACTATACGAATGGAGAGACCCAGTACTTC. The chain uses TRBV3-1 (or the pseudogene TRBV3-2) and TRBJ2-5; D is ambiguous. Germline V gene lookup returns CDR1 LGHDT and CDR2 YNNKEL (reference sequence). This CDR3 comprises 15 residues. V was clipped by 0 bases and J by 4 bases, with 12 bases between them.